Below, 29 T cell receptor beta chains from the same sample are listed, as sequenced in a study of patients with pleural tuberculosis. MiXCR, applied by TCRdb to the reads, yields one record per CDR3 protein. This table has about 30,000 distinct CDR3 sequences, approximately 20% appearing once. Sequencing was performed on peripheral blood. These receptors all come from a human donor with pleural tuberculosis.

V is TRBV10-3 and J is TRBJ2-3; D remains ambiguous. This CDR3 contains 14 residues. Trimming took 5 bases from V and 1 from J, leaving 10 bases between them. The germline V gene has CDR1 ENHRY and CDR2 SYGVKD. CDR3: CAISSSGRTDTQYF. The CDR3 DNA reads TGTGCCATCAGTTCGTCCGGTCGCACAGATACGCAGTATTTT.

Turning to this clonotype: The CDR3 carries no conserved terminal phenylalanine or tryptophan, so it likely arises from a read error. The chain is built from TRBV28 and TRBJ2-3; D unclear. The CDR3 spans 16 residues. Germline V gene sequence: CDR1 MDHEN, CDR2 SYDVKM. The CDR3 region is CASSYGPDSITDTQYL. In nucleotides, the CDR3 is TGTGCCAGCAGTTATGGCCCTGATAGCATCACAGACACGCAGTATTTG.

This clonotype was found many times. V usage is TRBV27 and J usage is TRBJ1-2; possible D gene TRBD1, 6 bases. The ends were cut back, 6 bases at V and 3 bases at J, with 14 bases in the middle. From germline, CDR1 is MNHEY and CDR2 SMNVEV (reference sequence). The CDR3 runs 14 residues. Written as DNA, the CDR3 is TGTGCCAGCAGGATGACAGGCCGTTACTATGGCTACACCTTC. Translated: CASRMTGRYYGYTF.

This clonotype was picked up many times. The chain recombines TRBV29-1 with TRBJ2-2, with D tentatively TRBD1 (5 bases). The V gene lost 7 bases and the J gene lost 7 bases, with 19 bases spanning the gap. The CDR3 totals 14 residues. Germline loops: CDR1 SQVTM, CDR2 ANQGSEA. As DNA, the CDR3 is TGCAGCGCCTCGACAGCAAGGCCAGGCGGGGAGCTGTTTTTT. The encoded protein is CSASTARPGGELFF.

This clonotype was seen at least ten times. The chain couples TRBV20-1 to TRBJ1-6, with 9 positions matching TRBD1. Germline trimming cut 5 bases from V and 8 bases from J; bases unmatched to any gene: 10. This CDR3 spans 15 amino acids. Germline assignment: CDR1 DFQATT and CDR2 SNEGSKA (reference sequence). The CDR3: CSACRDRVSDSPLHF. DNA of the CDR3: TGCAGTGCTTGCCGGGACAGGGTTTCGGATTCACCCCTCCACTTT.

This clonotype was seen ten or more times. The CDR3 nucleotides are TGCAGTGCTAGGTCCGACATCGACTCTGGAAACACCATATATTTT. It encodes CSARSDIDSGNTIYF. The V call is TRBV20-1, the J call TRBJ1-3; unclear D gene. Germline values: CDR1 DFQATT, CDR2 SNEGSKA (reference sequence). This CDR3 spans 15 amino acids. V was trimmed by 3 bases and J by 0 bases, leaving 12 bases between them.

This clonotype was counted many times. This chain uses TRBV20-1 with TRBJ1-3, with TRBD1 as a possible D gene (6 bases). V gave up 1 base and J gave up 4 bases, with 11 bases separating them. CDR1 is DFQATT, CDR2 SNEGSKA, per germline (reference sequence). This CDR3 region has 14 residues. DNA for the CDR3: TGCAGTGCTAGAGCGGGGGGGCCGGGAAACACCATATATTTT. This encodes CSARAGGPGNTIYF.

This clonotype was observed many times. This chain links TRBV7-6 with TRBJ2-5; D is tentatively TRBD1 or TRBD2 (5 bases each). Germline V gene data show CDR1 as SGHVS and CDR2 as FNYEAQ. Trimming left V 7 bases short and J 1 base short, with 19 bases between. There are 16 residues in the CDR3. The CDR3 nucleotides read TGTGCCAGCAAGGAGGAAGTAGGGGCGATCCAAGAGACCCAGTACTTC. Protein: CASKEEVGAIQETQYF.

Many counts were recorded for this clonotype. The CDR3, as DNA: TGCGCCAGCAGCCAAGAGAGCCGGGGCACTGAAGCTTTCTTT. This codes for CASSQESRGTEAFF. The chain combines TRBV4-1 with TRBJ1-1; D gene ambiguous. The CDR3 has 14 residues. The V gene lost 0 bases and the J gene lost 4 bases, with 9 bases spanning the gap. Germline V gene lookup returns CDR1 MGHRA and CDR2 YSYEKL.

A remark on this clonotype: One end of the junction does not line up with germline, which may come from a read error. The V call is TRBV20-1, the J call TRBJ1-1; D unresolved. Germline-derived CDR1 and CDR2 are DFQATT and SNEGSKA (reference sequence). This CDR3 region has 17 residues. This CDR3 is CSARDEGGSSGNTEAFF. The CDR3, as DNA: TGCAGTGCTAGAGATGAAGGAGGGTCTTCGGGGAACACTGAAGCCTTCTTT.

This clonotype was recorded many times. The rearrangement uses TRBV28 and TRBJ2-5, with 11 bases identical to TRBD2. The V and J ends lost 4 bases and 5 bases, in that order; junction bases with no gene match: 9. The length of the CDR3 is 16 residues. Germline loops: CDR1 MDHEN, CDR2 SYDVKM. The CDR3 region has the DNA TGTGCCAGCAGTTACGGAGGACTAGCGGGTGGTGAGACCCAGTACTTC. Translated, it gives CASSYGGLAGGETQYF.

This clonotype is medium-sized. The V gene is TRBV27, the J gene TRBJ1-5, with no clear D. The CDR3 spans 13 residues. Germline-derived CDR1 and CDR2 are MNHEY and SMNVEV (reference sequence). The V end lost 6 bases, the J end lost 1 base, and 7 bases lay between the germline ends. CDR3 protein: CASSLGSNQPQHF. The CDR3 coding sequence is TGTGCCAGCAGCTTAGGGAGCAATCAGCCCCAGCATTTT.

This clonotype showed up many times. V and J are TRBV28 and TRBJ1-1; D possibly corresponds to TRBD1 (5 bases). The V end lost 5 bases, the J end lost 1 base, and 17 bases lay between the germline ends. Per germline, CDR1 MDHEN and CDR2 SYDVKM. This CDR3 is built from 16 residues. CDR3 residues: CASSVMGGERNTEAFF. The CDR3 nucleotides are TGTGCCAGCAGTGTCATGGGAGGGGAGAGGAACACTGAAGCTTTCTTT.

This clonotype has ten or more counts. The chain carries TRBV4-2 and TRBJ1-1; tentative D call: TRBD1 (5 bases). The germline gives CDR1 LGHNA, CDR2 YNFKEQ. The CDR3 runs 14 residues. Deletions cut 2 bases from V and 4 bases from J, with 11 bases between. The CDR3: CASSQSSGITEAFF. Here the CDR3 DNA reads TGTGCCAGCAGCCAATCATCAGGGATCACTGAAGCTTTCTTT.

This clonotype has only a few counts. The chain is built from TRBV5-1 and TRBJ2-1, with 8 positions matching TRBD2. Germline CDR1 SGHRS, CDR2 YFSETQ. V was pared by 0 bases and J by 8 bases, with 7 bases of the junction left unmatched. This CDR3 has 15 residues. The CDR3 loop is CASSLGAGVNHEQFF. The CDR3 region has the DNA TGCGCCAGCAGCTTGGGAGCGGGAGTGAATCATGAGCAGTTCTTC. Drawing the rest from reference TRBV5-1 and TRBJ2-1, the complete variable domain is KAGVTQTPRYLIKTRGQQVTLSCSPISGHRSVSWYQQTPGQGLQFLFEYFSETQRNKGNFPGRFSGRQFSNSRSEMNVSTLELGDSALYLCASSLGAGVNHEQFFGPGTRLTVL.

This clonotype was counted ten times or more. V usage is TRBV6-1 and J usage is TRBJ2-5; D possibly corresponds to TRBD2 (5 bases). The germline V and J ends were trimmed by 2 bases and 5 bases, with 15 bases remaining between them. This CDR3 spans 15 amino acids. Germline loops: CDR1 MNHNS, CDR2 SASEGT. CDR3 sequence (DNA): TGTGCCAGCAGTGAACTTGCTAGCCGAAAGGAGACCCAGTACTTC. Translating gives CASSELASRKETQYF.

There are many counts of this clonotype. The rearrangement joins TRBV4-1 to TRBJ2-3; D is unclear. The CDR3 covers 15 residues. CDR1 is MGHRA, CDR2 YSYEKL, per germline. Trimming cost V 4 bases and J 1 base, with 12 bases left between them. CDR3 in amino acids: CASSLRHLGTDTQYF. The CDR3 DNA reads TGCGCCAGCAGCCTAAGACACCTTGGCACAGATACGCAGTATTTT.

This clonotype is classed as medium-sized. The CDR3 here is CASSRDWNTEAFF. The CDR3 DNA reads as TGTGCCAGCAGTCGTGACTGGAACACTGAAGCTTTCTTT. The chain recombines TRBV6-2 or TRBV6-3 with TRBJ1-1, with no clear D. Germline lookup yields CDR1 MNHEY and CDR2 SVGEGT. Between the trimmed V and J ends, which lost 5 bases and 1 base, there was a span of 8 bases. The CDR3 has 13 amino acids.

In this sample, this clonotype turned up many times. The chain has TRBV27 and TRBJ2-7; TRBD1 aligns across 9 bases. This CDR3 has 16 residues. The germline gives CDR1 MNHEY, CDR2 SMNVEV (reference sequence). Trimming at V came to 6 bases and at J to 2 bases, leaving 11 bases not matched to a gene. CDR3 nucleotide sequence: TGTGCCAGCAGATCGTCCGGGACAGGGAAAGCCTACGAGCAGTACTTC. Its translation: CASRSSGTGKAYEQYF.

The chain uses TRBV11-2 and TRBJ2-1; D may be TRBD2 (6 bases). CDR3 length: 14 amino acids. V was pared by 7 bases and J by 6 bases, with 16 bases between. Per the germline V gene, CDR1 is SGHAT and CDR2 is FQNNGV. CDR3 residues: CASNSRRATNEQFF. The CDR3 region has the DNA TGTGCCAGCAACTCCCGGAGGGCCACCAATGAGCAGTTCTTC.

At least ten counts were recorded for this clonotype. This chain uses TRBV20-1 with TRBJ1-2; 9 bases fit TRBD1. V lost 3 bases to trimming and J lost 7 bases; unmatched junction nucleotides: 9. The germline gives CDR1 DFQATT, CDR2 SNEGSKA (reference sequence). The CDR3 sequence is 14 residues long. CDR3 residues: CSASGTGLLRGYTF. Written as DNA, the CDR3 is TGCAGTGCTAGCGGGACAGGGCTGTTGCGTGGCTACACCTTC.

Many counts were recorded for this clonotype. This chain links TRBV5-1 with TRBJ2-5; D may be TRBD1 (6 bases). Germline V lookup: CDR1 SGHRS, CDR2 YFSETQ. V was pared by 1 base and J by 6 bases, with 16 bases between. The CDR3 has 15 residues. This CDR3 is CASSLIPGAEKTQYF. CDR3 nucleotide sequence: TGCGCCAGCAGCTTGATTCCAGGGGCCGAGAAGACCCAGTACTTC.

This clonotype is deemed medium-sized. The chain combines TRBV28 with TRBJ1-2; D is unresolved. The CDR3 runs 12 residues. CDR1 is MDHEN and CDR2 is SYDVKM in the germline V gene. Trimming pared 5 bases from V and 6 bases from J, leaving 10 bases between. CDR3: CASSPQVDGYTF. DNA of the CDR3: TGTGCCAGCAGTCCCCAAGTGGATGGCTACACCTTC.

This clonotype was counted ten times or more. The chain is built from TRBV29-1 and TRBJ2-3; 8 bases align to TRBD1. The CDR3 consists of 14 residues. After removal of 5 bases from V and 4 bases from J, the junction contained 8 bases not matched to a gene. Germline V lookup: CDR1 SQVTM, CDR2 ANQGSEA. The CDR3 DNA follows: TGCAGCGTTTTTCCCAGGGGGCGTTCAGATACGCAGTATTTT. Encoded protein: CSVFPRGRSDTQYF.

There are many counts of this clonotype. The rearrangement uses TRBV29-1 and TRBJ2-2; D assignment may be TRBD1 or TRBD2 (5 bases each). CDR1 is SQVTM, CDR2 ANQGSEA, per germline. Trimming shortened V by 7 bases and J by 7 bases, and 10 bases separated the two germline ends. This CDR3 comprises 11 residues. The DNA of the CDR3 is TGCAGCGCTGGGACCCTCGGGGAGCTGTTTTTT. This sequence encodes CSAGTLGELFF.

This clonotype has a count of ten or more. The genes are TRBV6-6 and TRBJ2-1, with 10 bases matching TRBD2. The junction had 6 bases not matched to a gene; V was cut back by 0 bases and J by 10 bases. Looked up from germline, CDR1 is MNHNY and CDR2 is SVGAGI (reference sequence). The CDR3 loop spans 15 amino acids. The CDR3 DNA reads as TGTGCCAGCAGTTACTCGGCTAGCGGGGGCCTCGAGCAGTTCTTC. Its protein product is CASSYSASGGLEQFF.

This clonotype was seen ten or more times. The V call is TRBV27, the J call TRBJ2-1; D is unresolved. The V and J ends lost 8 bases and 0 bases respectively, with 14 bases between them. The CDR3 runs 15 residues. Germline CDR1 and CDR2: MNHEY and SMNVEV (reference sequence). The CDR3 reads CASASGKGSYNEQFF. Here the CDR3 DNA reads TGTGCCAGCGCGAGTGGTAAGGGCTCCTACAATGAGCAGTTCTTC.

Concerning this clonotype: Since the CDR3 does not end with the conserved phenylalanine or tryptophan, this likely comes from a read error. This chain joins TRBV28 and TRBJ2-7; D is possibly TRBD1 (6 bases). CDR1 is MDHEN and CDR2 is SYDVKM in the germline V gene. CDR3 length equals 13 residues. Trimming took 5 bases from V and 2 from J, leaving 10 bases between them. The CDR3 sequence: CASSLWTAYEQYY. The CDR3 DNA reads as TGTGCCAGCAGTCTGTGGACAGCCTACGAGCAGTACTAC.

The chain joins TRBV20-1 to TRBJ2-1; 8 bases map to TRBD2. Germline assignment: CDR1 DFQATT and CDR2 SNEGSKA (reference sequence). The length of the CDR3 is 13 residues. The ends lost 6 bases at V and 5 bases at J; junction bases unmatched: 6. The CDR3 DNA reads TGCAGTGCCCTCGGACTAGCCAACAATGAGCAGTTCTTC. Residues: CSALGLANNEQFF.